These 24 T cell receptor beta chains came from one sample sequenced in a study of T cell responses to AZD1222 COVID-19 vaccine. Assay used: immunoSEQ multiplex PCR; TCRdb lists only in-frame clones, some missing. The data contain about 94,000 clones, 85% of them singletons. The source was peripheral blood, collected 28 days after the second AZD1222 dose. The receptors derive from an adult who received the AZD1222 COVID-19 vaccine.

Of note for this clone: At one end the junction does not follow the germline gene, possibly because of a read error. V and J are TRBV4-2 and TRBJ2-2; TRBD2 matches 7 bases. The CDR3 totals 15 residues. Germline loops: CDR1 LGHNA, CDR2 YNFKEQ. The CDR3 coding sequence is TGTACCAGCAGCGCGGGCGGGAGTGGCACCGGGGAGCTGTTTTTT. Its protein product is CTSSAGGSGTGELFF.

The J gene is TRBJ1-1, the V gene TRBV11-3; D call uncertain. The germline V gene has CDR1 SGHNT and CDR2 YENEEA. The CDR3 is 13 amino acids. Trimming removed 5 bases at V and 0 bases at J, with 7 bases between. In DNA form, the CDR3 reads TGTGCCAGCAGCCTTCAGATGAACACTGAAGCTTTCTTT. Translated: CASSLQMNTEAFF.

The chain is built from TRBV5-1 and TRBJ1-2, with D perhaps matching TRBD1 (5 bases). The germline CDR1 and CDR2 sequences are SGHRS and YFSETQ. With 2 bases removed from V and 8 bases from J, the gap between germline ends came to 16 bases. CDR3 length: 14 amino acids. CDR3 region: CASSLGTGSRGYTF. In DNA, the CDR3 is TGCGCCAGCAGCTTAGGAACAGGCAGTCGGGGCTACACCTTC.

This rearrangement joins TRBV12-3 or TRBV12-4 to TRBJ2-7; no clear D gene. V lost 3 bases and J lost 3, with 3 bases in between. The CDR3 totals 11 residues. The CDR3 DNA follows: TGTGCCAGCAGTTTTTACTACGAGCAGTACTTC. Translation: CASSFYYEQYF.

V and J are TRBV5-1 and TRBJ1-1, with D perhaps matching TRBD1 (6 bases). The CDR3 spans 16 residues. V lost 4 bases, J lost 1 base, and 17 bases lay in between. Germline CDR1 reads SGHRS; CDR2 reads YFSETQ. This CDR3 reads CASSPEWGRRNTEAFF. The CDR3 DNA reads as TGCGCCAGCAGCCCGGAATGGGGGCGGCGGAACACTGAAGCTTTCTTT.

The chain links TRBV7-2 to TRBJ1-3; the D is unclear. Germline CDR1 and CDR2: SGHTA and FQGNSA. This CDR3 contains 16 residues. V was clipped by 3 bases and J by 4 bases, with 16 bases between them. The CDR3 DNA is TGTGCCAGCAGCTTTTGGTCCGGGGTCGCAGGAAACACCATATATTTT. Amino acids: CASSFWSGVAGNTIYF. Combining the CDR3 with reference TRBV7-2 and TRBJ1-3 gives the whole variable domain GAGVSQSPSNKVTEKGKDVELRCDPISGHTALYWYRQSLGQGLEFLIYFQGNSAPDKSGLPSDRFSAERTGGSVSTLTIQRTQQEDSAVYLCASSFWSGVAGNTIYFGEGSWLTVV.

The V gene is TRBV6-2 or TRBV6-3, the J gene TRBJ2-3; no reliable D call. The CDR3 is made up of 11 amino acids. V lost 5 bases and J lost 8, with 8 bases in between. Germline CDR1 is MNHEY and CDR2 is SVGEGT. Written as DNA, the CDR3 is TGTGCCAGCAGTCCACTCGGTACGCAGTATTTT. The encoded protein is CASSPLGTQYF.

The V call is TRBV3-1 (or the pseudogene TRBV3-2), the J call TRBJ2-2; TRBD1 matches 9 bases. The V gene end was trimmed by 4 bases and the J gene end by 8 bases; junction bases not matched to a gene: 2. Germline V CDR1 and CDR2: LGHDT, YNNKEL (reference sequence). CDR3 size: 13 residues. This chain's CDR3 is CASSRDRAGELFF. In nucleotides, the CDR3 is TGTGCCAGCAGCCGGGACAGGGCAGGGGAGCTGTTTTTT.

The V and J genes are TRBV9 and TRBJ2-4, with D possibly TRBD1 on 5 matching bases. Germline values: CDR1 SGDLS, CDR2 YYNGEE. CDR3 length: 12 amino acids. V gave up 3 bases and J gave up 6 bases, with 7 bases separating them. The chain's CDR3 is CASSDDRNIQYF. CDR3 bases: TGTGCCAGCAGCGACGACAGAAACATTCAGTACTTC.

CDR3 bases: TGCAGCGTTGGATCAAATGAGCAGTTCTTC. Protein product: CSVGSNEQFF. The V and J genes are TRBV29-1 and TRBJ2-1; the D is unclear. V lost 4 bases and J 7 bases, leaving 5 bases between the germline ends. The CDR3 totals 10 residues. Germline CDR1 SQVTM, CDR2 ANQGSEA.

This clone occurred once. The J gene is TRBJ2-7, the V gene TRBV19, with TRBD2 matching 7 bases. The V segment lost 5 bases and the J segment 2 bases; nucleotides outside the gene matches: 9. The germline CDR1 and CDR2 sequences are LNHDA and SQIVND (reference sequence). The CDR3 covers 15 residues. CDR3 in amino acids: CASSFGEGGTYEQYF. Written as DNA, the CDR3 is TGTGCCAGTAGTTTCGGGGAGGGAGGGACCTACGAGCAGTACTTC.

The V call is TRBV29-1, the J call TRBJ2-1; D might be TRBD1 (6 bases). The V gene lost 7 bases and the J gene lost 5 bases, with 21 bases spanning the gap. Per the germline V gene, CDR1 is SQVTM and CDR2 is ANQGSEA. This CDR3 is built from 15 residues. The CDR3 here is CSGGRETGGNNEQFF. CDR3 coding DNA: TGCAGCGGGGGCCGCGAGACAGGAGGAAACAATGAGCAGTTCTTC.

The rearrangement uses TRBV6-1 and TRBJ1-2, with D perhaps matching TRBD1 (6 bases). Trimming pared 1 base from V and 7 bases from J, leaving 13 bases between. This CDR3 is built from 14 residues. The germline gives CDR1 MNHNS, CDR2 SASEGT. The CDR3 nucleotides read TGTGCCAGCAGTGAAGGTTGGGGGCTCGGTGGCTACACCTTC. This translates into CASSEGWGLGGYTF.

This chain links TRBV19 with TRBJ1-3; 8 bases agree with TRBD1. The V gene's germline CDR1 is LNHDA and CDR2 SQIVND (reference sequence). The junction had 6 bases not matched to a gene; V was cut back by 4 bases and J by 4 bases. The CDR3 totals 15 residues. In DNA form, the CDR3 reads TGTGCCAGTAGTAACGGACAGGGCGCAGGAAACACCATATATTTT. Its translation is CASSNGQGAGNTIYF.

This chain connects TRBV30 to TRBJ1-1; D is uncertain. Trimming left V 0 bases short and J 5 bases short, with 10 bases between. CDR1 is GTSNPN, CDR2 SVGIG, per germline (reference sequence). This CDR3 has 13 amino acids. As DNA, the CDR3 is TGTGCCTGGAGTGTACTGGGTAGTACTGAAGCTTTCTTT. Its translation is CAWSVLGSTEAFF. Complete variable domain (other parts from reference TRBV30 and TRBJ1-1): SQTIHQWPATLVQPVGSPLSLECTVEGTSNPNLYWYRQAAGRGLQLLFYSVGIGQISSEVPQNLSASRPQDRQFILSSKKLLLSDSGFYLCAWSVLGSTEAFFGQGTRLTVV.

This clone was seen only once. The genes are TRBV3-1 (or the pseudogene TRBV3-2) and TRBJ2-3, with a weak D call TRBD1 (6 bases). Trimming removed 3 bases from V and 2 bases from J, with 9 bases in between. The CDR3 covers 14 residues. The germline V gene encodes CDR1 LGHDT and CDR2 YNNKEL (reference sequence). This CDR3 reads CASSQDSPTDTQYF. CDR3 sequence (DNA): TGTGCCAGCAGCCAGGACAGCCCCACAGATACGCAGTATTTT.

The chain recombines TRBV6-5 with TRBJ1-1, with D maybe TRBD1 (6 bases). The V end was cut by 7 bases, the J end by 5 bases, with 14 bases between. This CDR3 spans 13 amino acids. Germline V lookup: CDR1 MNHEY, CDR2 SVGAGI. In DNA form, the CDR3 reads TGTGCCAGCACCCCAAAGGGGGGGACTGAAGCTTTCTTT. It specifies CASTPKGGTEAFF.

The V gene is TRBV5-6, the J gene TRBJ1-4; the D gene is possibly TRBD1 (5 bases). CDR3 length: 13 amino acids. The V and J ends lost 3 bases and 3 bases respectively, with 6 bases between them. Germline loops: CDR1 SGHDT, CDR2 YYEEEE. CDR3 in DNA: TGTGCCAGCAGCTGGGGGGCTAATGAAAAACTGTTTTTT. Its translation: CASSWGANEKLFF.

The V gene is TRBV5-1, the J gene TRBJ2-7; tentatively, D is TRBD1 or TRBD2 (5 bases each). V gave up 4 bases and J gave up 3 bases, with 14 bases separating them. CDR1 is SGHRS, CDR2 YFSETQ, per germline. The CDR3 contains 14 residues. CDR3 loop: CASSTAGANYEQYF. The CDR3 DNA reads TGCGCCAGCAGCACCGCCGGGGCGAACTACGAGCAGTACTTC.

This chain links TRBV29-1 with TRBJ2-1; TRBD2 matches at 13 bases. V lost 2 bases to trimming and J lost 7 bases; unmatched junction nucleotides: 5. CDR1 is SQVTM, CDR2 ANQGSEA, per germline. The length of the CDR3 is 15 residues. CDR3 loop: CSVESGTSGVNEQFF. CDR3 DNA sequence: TGCAGCGTTGAATCCGGGACTAGCGGGGTAAATGAGCAGTTCTTC.

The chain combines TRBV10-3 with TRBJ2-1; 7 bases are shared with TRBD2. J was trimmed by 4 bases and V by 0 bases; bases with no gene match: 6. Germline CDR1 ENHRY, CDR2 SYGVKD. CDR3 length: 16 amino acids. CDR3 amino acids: CAISESRGSSYNEQFF. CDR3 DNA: TGTGCCATCAGTGAGTCCCGCGGGAGTTCTTACAATGAGCAGTTCTTC.

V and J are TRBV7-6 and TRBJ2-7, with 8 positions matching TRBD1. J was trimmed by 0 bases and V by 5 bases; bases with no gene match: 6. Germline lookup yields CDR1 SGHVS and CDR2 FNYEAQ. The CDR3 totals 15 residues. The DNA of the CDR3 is TGTGCCAGCAGCCCACGGACAGGGAGCTCCTACGAGCAGTACTTC. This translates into CASSPRTGSSYEQYF.

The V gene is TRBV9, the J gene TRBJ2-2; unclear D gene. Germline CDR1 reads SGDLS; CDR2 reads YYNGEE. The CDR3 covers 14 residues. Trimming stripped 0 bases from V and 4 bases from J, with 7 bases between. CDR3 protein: CASSVVGSTGELFF. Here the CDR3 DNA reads TGTGCCAGCAGCGTAGTAGGATCCACCGGGGAGCTGTTTTTT.

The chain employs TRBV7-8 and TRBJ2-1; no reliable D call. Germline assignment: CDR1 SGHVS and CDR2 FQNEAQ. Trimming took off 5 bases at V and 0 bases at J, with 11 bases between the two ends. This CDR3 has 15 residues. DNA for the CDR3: TGTGCCAGCAGCAAACCTGTCGGCTCCTACAATGAGCAGTTCTTC. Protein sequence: CASSKPVGSYNEQFF. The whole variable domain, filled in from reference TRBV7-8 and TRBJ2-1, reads GAGVSQSPRYKVAKRGQDVALRCDPISGHVSLFWYQQALGQGPEFLTYFQNEAQLDKSGLPSDRFFAERPEGSVSTLKIQRTQQEDSAVYLCASSKPVGSYNEQFFGPGTRLTVL.